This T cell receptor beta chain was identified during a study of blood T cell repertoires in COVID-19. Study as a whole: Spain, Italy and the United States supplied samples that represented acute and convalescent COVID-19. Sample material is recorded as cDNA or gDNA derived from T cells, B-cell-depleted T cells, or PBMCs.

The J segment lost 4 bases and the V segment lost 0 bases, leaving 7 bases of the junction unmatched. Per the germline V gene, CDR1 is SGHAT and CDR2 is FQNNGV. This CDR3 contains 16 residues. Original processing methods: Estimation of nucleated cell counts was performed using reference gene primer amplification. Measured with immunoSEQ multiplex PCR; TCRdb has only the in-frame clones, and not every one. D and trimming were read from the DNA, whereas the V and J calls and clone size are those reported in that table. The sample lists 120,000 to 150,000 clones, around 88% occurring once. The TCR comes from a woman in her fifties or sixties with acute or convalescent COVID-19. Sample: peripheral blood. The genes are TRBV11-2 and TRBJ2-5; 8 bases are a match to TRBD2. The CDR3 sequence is CASSLEGRGAVETQYF. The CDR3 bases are TGTGCCAGCAGCTTAGAGGGGCGGGGGGCCGTAGAGACCCAGTACTTC.